Below, one T cell receptor (beta chain) is given with its context. Its antigen is as yet unknown. This sample is part of a study of response to subunit inactivated influenza vaccine. The CDR3 is 14 residues long. Germline assignment: CDR1 GTSNPN and CDR2 SVGIG (reference sequence). The V gene end was trimmed by 2 bases and the J gene end by 4 bases; junction bases not matched to a gene: 5. Broader study findings: Seasonal influenza vaccination, on each occasion, was suggested by the authors to recruit few new T cells.

MiXCR, run by TCRdb on the RT-PCR reads, gives a single entry per CDR3 protein. The sample contains more than 450,000 distinct CDR3 sequences, approximately 7.7% of which appear only once. The sample was PBMCs from blood, taken less than 30 months after vaccination. The clonotype was recovered from a man in his fifties or sixties who received an inactivated influenza vaccine. The rearrangement joins TRBV30 to TRBJ2-3, with 8 positions matching TRBD2. CDR3 region: CAWSPLAVSDTQYF. CDR3 sequence (DNA): TGTGCCTGGAGTCCACTAGCGGTCTCAGATACGCAGTATTTT.